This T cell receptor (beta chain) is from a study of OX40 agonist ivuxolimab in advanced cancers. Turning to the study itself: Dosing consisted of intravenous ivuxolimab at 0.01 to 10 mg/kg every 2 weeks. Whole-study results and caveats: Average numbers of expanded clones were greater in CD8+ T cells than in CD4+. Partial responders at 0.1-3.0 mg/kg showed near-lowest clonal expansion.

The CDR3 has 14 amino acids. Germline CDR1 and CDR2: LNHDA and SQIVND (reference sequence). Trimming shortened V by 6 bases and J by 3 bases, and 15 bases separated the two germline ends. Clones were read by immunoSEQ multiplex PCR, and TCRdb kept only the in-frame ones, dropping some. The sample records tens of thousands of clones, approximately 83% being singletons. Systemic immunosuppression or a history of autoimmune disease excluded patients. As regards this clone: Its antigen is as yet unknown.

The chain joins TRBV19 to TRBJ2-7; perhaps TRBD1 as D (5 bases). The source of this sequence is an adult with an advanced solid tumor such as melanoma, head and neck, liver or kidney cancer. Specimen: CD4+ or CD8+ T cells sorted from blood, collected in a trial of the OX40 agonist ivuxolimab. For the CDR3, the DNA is TGTGCCAGTAGCCGACCCGGTCAGGGCTACGAGCAGTACTTC. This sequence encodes CASSRPGQGYEQYF.